The rows below give T cell receptor beta chains drawn from one sample of a study of T cell responses to AZD1222 COVID-19 vaccine. Assay used: immunoSEQ multiplex PCR; TCRdb lists only in-frame clones, some missing. Seen here are 100,000 to 120,000 clones, less than 90% observed once, and the top ten hold about 1.6%. The material sequenced was peripheral blood, taken on day 0 of AZD1222 vaccination. These receptors came from an adult in good health. Each CDR3 is given with its conserved first and last residue. D genes are given only for firm matches. Not all rows give a size; the values are once, few, many and, for expanded clones, a class.

V: TRBV27; D: TRBD1; J: TRBJ2-5; size: .; CDR3: CASSFFGTGRQETQYF; DNA: TGTGCCAGCAGTTTCTTCGGGACAGGGAGGCAAGAGACCCAGTACTTC
V: TRBV24-1; D: .; J: TRBJ2-5; size: .; CDR3: CATSEQNQETQYF; DNA: TGTGCCACCAGTGAACAGAACCAAGAGACCCAGTACTTC
V: TRBV19; D: TRBD1; J: TRBJ1-1; size: .; CDR3: CASSIPRTGGRNTEAFF; DNA: TGTGCCAGTAGTATTCCTCGGACAGGGGGGAGGAACACTGAAGCTTTCTTT
V: TRBV9; D: TRBD2; J: TRBJ2-3; size: .; CDR3: CASSGGGGRATDTQYF; DNA: TGTGCCAGCAGCGGAGGGGGCGGGAGGGCCACAGATACGCAGTATTTT
V: TRBV27; D: TRBD1; J: TRBJ1-2; size: few; CDR3: CASSPTGDNYGYTF; DNA: TGTGCCAGCAGTCCGACAGGGGATAACTATGGCTACACCTTC
V: TRBV5-1; D: TRBD2; J: TRBJ2-1; size: few; CDR3: CASSKLGGGGEQFF; DNA: TGCGCCAGCAGCAAACTAGGCGGGGGTGGTGAGCAGTTCTTC
V: TRBV3-1/TRBV3-2; D: TRBD1; J: TRBJ2-7; size: .; CDR3: CASSQETPDRGSYEQYF; DNA: TGTGCCAGCAGCCAAGAAACCCCGGACAGGGGATCCTACGAGCAGTACTTC
V: TRBV2; D: .; J: TRBJ2-7; size: .; CDR3: CASSEGDLGEQYF; DNA: TGTGCCAGCAGTGAGGGGGACCTGGGCGAGCAGTACTTC
V: TRBV19; D: TRBD1; J: TRBJ2-2; size: .; CDR3: CASNPRDRRNTGELFF; DNA: TGTGCCAGTAACCCCCGGGACAGGCGTAACACCGGGGAGCTGTTTTTT
V: TRBV2; D: TRBD1; J: TRBJ1-3; size: .; CDR3: CASRHRGQGNTIYF; DNA: TGTGCCAGCAGACACAGGGGGCAAGGAAACACCATATATTTT
V: TRBV5-6; D: .; J: TRBJ1-6; size: few; CDR3: CASSLDYNSPLHF; DNA: TGTGCCAGCAGCTTGGACTATAATTCACCCCTCCACTTT
V: TRBV7-8; D: .; J: TRBJ2-7; size: once; CDR3: CASIQEGIGRDEQYF; DNA: TGTGCCAGCATCCAGGAGGGGATCGGACGCGACGAGCAGTACTTC
V: TRBV24-1; D: TRBD1; J: TRBJ1-2; size: .; CDR3: CATSDRDRGGYTF; DNA: TGTGCCACCAGTGATAGAGACAGGGGTGGCTACACCTTC
V: TRBV30; D: .; J: TRBJ1-4; size: once; CDR3: CAWEEQGMGVNEKLFF; DNA: TGTGCCTGGGAAGAGCAGGGTATGGGGGTTAATGAAAAACTGTTTTTT
V: TRBV5-5; D: TRBD1; J: TRBJ2-6; size: .; CDR3: CASSFVTGGSGANVLTF; DNA: TGTGCCAGCAGTTTTGTGACAGGGGGCTCTGGGGCCAACGTCCTGACTTTC
V: TRBV4-1; D: .; J: TRBJ1-4; size: .; CDR3: CASSQDRWQGVEKLFF; DNA: TGCGCCAGCAGCCAAGATCGTTGGCAGGGAGTTGAAAAACTGTTTTTT
V: TRBV5-1; D: .; J: TRBJ1-2; size: .; CDR3: CASSARGTLWDGYTF; DNA: TGCGCCAGCAGCGCGAGGGGGACCCTGTGGGATGGCTACACCTTC
V: TRBV15; D: .; J: TRBJ1-2; size: .; CDR3: CATSREVAGVRYGYTF; DNA: TGTGCCACCAGCAGAGAGGTTGCAGGGGTTCGCTATGGCTACACCTTC
V: TRBV27; D: TRBD1; J: TRBJ1-1; size: .; CDR3: CASSSPGDRRLMATEAFF; DNA: TGTGCCAGCAGTTCCCCAGGGGACAGACGGTTAATGGCCACTGAAGCTTTCTTT
V: TRBV3-1/TRBV3-2; D: .; J: TRBJ1-6; size: .; CDR3: CASSQEPGPNSPLHF; DNA: TGTGCCAGCAGCCAGGAGCCCGGACCGAATTCACCCCTCCACTTT
V: TRBV7-9; D: .; J: TRBJ1-3; size: .; CDR3: CASSLERTSGNTIYF; DNA: TGTGCCAGCAGCTTAGAACGGACATCTGGAAACACCATATATTTT
V: TRBV5-4; D: .; J: TRBJ2-5; size: .; CDR3: CASSKEGGAGETQYF; DNA: TGTGCCAGCAGCAAAGAAGGGGGCGCGGGGGAGACCCAGTACTTC
V: TRBV23-1; D: TRBD1; J: TRBJ1-1; size: .; CDR3: CASSQDTRGGLNTEAFF; DNA: TGCGCCAGCAGTCAGGATACCAGGGGGGGACTGAACACTGAAGCTTTCTTT
V: TRBV5-1; D: .; J: TRBJ1-1; size: .; CDR3: CASSKPEMNTEAFF; DNA: TGCGCCAGCAGCAAGCCTGAGATGAACACTGAAGCTTTCTTT
V: TRBV5-1; D: TRBD1; J: TRBJ2-5; size: .; CDR3: CASSWTGVQETQYF; DNA: TGCGCCAGCAGCTGGACAGGGGTACAAGAGACCCAGTACTTC
V: TRBV9; D: TRBD1; J: TRBJ1-6; size: .; CDR3: CASSSQTGYNSPLHF; DNA: TGTGCCAGCAGCTCCCAGACAGGGTATAATTCACCCCTCCACTTT
V: TRBV20-1; D: .; J: TRBJ1-2; size: .; CDR3: CSAISEGYTF; DNA: TGCAGTGCCATTTCGGAAGGCTACACCTTC
V: TRBV7-8; D: TRBD2; J: TRBJ2-5; size: once; CDR3: CASSLGGTSGLVGETQYF; DNA: TGTGCCAGCAGCTTAGGAGGGACTAGCGGCCTTGTGGGCGAGACCCAGTACTTC
V: TRBV6-1; D: TRBD1; J: TRBJ1-1; size: once; CDR3: CASSEDRGDTEAFF; DNA: TGTGCCAGCAGTGAAGACAGGGGGGACACTGAAGCTTTCTTT
V: TRBV4-1; D: .; J: TRBJ1-5; size: .; CDR3: CASSQERGPYQPQHF; DNA: TGCGCCAGCAGCCAAGAGAGGGGACCATATCAGCCCCAGCATTTT
V: TRBV24-1; D: TRBD1; J: TRBJ2-2; size: .; CDR3: CATSPGTGQTGELFF; DNA: TGTGCCACCAGCCCCGGGACAGGCCAAACCGGGGAGCTGTTTTTT
V: TRBV30; D: .; J: TRBJ1-5; size: .; CDR3: CAWSPAYNQPQHF; DNA: TGTGCCTGGAGTCCAGCTTACAATCAGCCCCAGCATTTT
V: TRBV29-1; D: .; J: TRBJ1-1; size: .; CDR3: CSVEGNTEAFF; DNA: TGCAGCGTTGAGGGTAACACTGAAGCTTTCTTT
V: TRBV13; D: TRBD1; J: TRBJ1-2; size: few; CDR3: CASSTPSRTGDGYTF; DNA: TGTGCCAGCAGCACACCGAGCCGGACAGGGGATGGCTACACCTTC
V: TRBV18; D: .; J: TRBJ1-2; size: .; CDR3: CASSPPGRGYGYTF; DNA: TGTGCCAGCTCCCCGCCCGGCCGCGGTTATGGCTACACCTTC
V: TRBV3-1/TRBV3-2; D: .; J: TRBJ1-3; size: few; CDR3: CASSPYLGGSGNTIYF; DNA: TGTGCCAGCAGCCCCTATCTCGGGGGGTCTGGAAACACCATATATTTT
V: TRBV6-5; D: TRBD1; J: TRBJ2-3; size: .; CDR3: CASSTGQGVDTQYF; DNA: TGTGCCAGCAGCACGGGACAGGGCGTGGATACGCAGTATTTT
V: TRBV19; D: .; J: TRBJ1-1; size: once; CDR3: CASKMTGNTEAFF; DNA: TGTGCCAGTAAAATGACGGGGAACACTGAAGCTTTCTTT
V: TRBV2; D: TRBD1; J: TRBJ1-5; size: .; CDR3: CASSGTGGGNQPQHF; DNA: TGTGCCAGCAGCGGGACAGGGGGAGGCAATCAGCCCCAGCATTTT
V: TRBV5-1; D: .; J: TRBJ1-1; size: .; CDR3: CASSLDGYTEAFF; DNA: TGCGCCAGCAGTCTGGACGGCTACACTGAAGCTTTCTTT
V: TRBV11-2; D: .; J: TRBJ2-7; size: .; CDR3: CASSLVQGPYEQYF; DNA: TGTGCCAGCAGCTTAGTGCAGGGACCCTACGAGCAGTACTTC
V: TRBV7-2; D: .; J: TRBJ2-2; size: .; CDR3: CASSLEGNVNTGELFF; DNA: TGTGCCAGCAGCTTAGAGGGAAATGTGAACACCGGGGAGCTGTTTTTT
V: TRBV6-2/TRBV6-3; D: .; J: TRBJ1-4; size: .; CDR3: CASSTGIATNEKLFF; DNA: TGTGCCAGCAGCACAGGGATTGCAACTAATGAAAAACTGTTTTTT
V: TRBV18; D: TRBD1; J: TRBJ2-2; size: .; CDR3: CASSTNRGAGELFF; DNA: TGTGCCAGCTCAACAAACAGGGGCGCCGGGGAGCTGTTTTTT
V: TRBV9; D: TRBD1; J: TRBJ1-2; size: .; CDR3: CASSAGGSGTAYGYTF; DNA: TGTGCCAGCAGCGCGGGAGGATCCGGGACAGCTTATGGCTACACCTTC
V: TRBV5-1; D: TRBD1; J: TRBJ1-1; size: .; CDR3: CASSFVNRGNTEAFF; DNA: TGCGCCAGCAGCTTCGTTAACAGGGGGAACACTGAAGCTTTCTTT
V: TRBV6-5; D: .; J: TRBJ1-3; size: .; CDR3: CASTLTWDSGNTIYF; DNA: TGTGCCAGCACGTTGACATGGGACTCTGGAAACACCATATATTTT
V: TRBV25-1; D: TRBD1; J: TRBJ1-4; size: .; CDR3: CASSGHRGQEKLFF; DNA: TGTGCCAGCAGTGGACACAGGGGGCAAGAAAAACTGTTTTTT
V: TRBV4-1; D: .; J: TRBJ2-7; size: .; CDR3: CASSQDRVGTYEQYF; DNA: TGCGCCAGCAGCCAAGACAGGGTAGGGACTTACGAGCAGTACTTC
V: TRBV6-1; D: .; J: TRBJ1-3; size: .; CDR3: CASSEYGGVGNTIYF; DNA: TGTGCCAGCAGTGAATATGGGGGAGTGGGAAACACCATATATTTT
V: TRBV2; D: .; J: TRBJ1-2; size: .; CDR3: CASIPSPSGKYGYTF; DNA: TGTGCCAGCATCCCCTCCCCCTCGGGGAAGTATGGCTACACCTTC
V: TRBV6-5; D: .; J: TRBJ1-2; size: .; CDR3: CASSTAQWGYGYTF; DNA: TGTGCCAGCAGTACCGCCCAGTGGGGATATGGCTACACCTTC
V: TRBV5-1; D: .; J: TRBJ2-5; size: .; CDR3: CASSPGSGQETQYF; DNA: TGCGCCAGCAGCCCCGGCAGCGGGCAAGAGACCCAGTACTTC
V: TRBV4-1; D: .; J: TRBJ2-7; size: .; CDR3: CASSQALGGRSSYEQYF; DNA: TGCGCCAGCAGCCAAGCCTTGGGGGGCCGTAGCTCCTACGAGCAGTACTTC